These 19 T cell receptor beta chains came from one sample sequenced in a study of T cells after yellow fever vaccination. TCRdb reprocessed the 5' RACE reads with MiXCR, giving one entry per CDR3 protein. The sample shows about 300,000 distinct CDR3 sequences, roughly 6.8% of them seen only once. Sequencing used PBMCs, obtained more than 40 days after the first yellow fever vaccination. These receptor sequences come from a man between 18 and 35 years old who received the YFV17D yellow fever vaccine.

The CDR3 DNA sequence: TGTGCCAGCAGAACCGGAAATTCACCCCTCCACTTT. It codes for CASRTGNSPLHF. This chain links TRBV9 with TRBJ1-6, with D unclear. CDR1 is SGDLS, CDR2 YYNGEE, per germline. V was shortened by 5 bases and J by 7 bases, with 7 bases between the two germline ends. The CDR3 runs 12 residues.

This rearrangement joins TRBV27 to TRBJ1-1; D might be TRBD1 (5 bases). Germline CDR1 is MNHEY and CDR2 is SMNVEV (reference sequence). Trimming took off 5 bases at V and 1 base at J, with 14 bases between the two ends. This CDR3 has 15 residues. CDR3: CASSPREGRNTEAFF. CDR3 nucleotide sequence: TGTGCCAGCAGTCCGAGGGAGGGGAGGAACACTGAAGCTTTCTTT.

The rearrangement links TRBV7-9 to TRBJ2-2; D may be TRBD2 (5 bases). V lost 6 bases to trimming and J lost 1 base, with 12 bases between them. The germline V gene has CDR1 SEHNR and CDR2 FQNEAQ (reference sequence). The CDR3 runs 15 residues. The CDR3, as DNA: TGTGCCAGCAGAGGACGGACTGAGAACACCGGGGAGCTGTTTTTT. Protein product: CASRGRTENTGELFF.

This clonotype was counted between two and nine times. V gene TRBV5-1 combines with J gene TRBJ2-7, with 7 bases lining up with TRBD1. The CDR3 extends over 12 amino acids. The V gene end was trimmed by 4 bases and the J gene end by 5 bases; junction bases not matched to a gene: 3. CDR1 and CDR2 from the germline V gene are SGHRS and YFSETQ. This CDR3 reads CASSRQGDEQYF. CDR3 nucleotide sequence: TGCGCCAGCAGCCGACAGGGCGACGAGCAGTACTTC.

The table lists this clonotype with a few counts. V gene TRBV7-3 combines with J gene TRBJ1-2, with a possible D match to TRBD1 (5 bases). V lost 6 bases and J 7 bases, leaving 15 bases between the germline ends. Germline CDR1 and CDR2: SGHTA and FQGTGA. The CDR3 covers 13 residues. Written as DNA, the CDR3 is TGTGCCAGCAGGTTCGACAGTTTATCTGGCTACACCTTC. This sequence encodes CASRFDSLSGYTF.

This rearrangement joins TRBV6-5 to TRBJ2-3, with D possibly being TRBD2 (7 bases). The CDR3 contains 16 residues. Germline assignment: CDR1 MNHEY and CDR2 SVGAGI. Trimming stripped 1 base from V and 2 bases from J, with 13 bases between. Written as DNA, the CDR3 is TGTGCCAGCAGTTACTTGAGGGGGGGGGCCACAGATACGCAGTATTTT. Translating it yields CASSYLRGGATDTQYF.

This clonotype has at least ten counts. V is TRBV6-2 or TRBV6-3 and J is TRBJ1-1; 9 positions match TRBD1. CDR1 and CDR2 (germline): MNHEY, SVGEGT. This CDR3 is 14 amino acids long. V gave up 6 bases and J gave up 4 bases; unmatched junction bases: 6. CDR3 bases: TGTGCCAGCAGGGGCAGGACAGGGGCCACTGAAGCTTTCTTT. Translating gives CASRGRTGATEAFF.

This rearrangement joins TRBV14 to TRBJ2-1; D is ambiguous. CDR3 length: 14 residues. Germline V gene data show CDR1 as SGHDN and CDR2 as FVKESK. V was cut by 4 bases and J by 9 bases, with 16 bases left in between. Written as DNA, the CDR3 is TGTGCCAGCAGCCTCGTGAGCCCCTGGAGTGAGCAGTTCTTC. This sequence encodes CASSLVSPWSEQFF.

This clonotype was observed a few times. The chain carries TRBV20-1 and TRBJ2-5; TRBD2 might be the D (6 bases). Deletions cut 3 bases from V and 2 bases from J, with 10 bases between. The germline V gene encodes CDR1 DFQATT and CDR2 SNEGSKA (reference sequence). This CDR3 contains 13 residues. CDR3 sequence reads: CSASLGGQETQYF. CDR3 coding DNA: TGCAGTGCTAGCTTGGGGGGACAAGAGACCCAGTACTTC.

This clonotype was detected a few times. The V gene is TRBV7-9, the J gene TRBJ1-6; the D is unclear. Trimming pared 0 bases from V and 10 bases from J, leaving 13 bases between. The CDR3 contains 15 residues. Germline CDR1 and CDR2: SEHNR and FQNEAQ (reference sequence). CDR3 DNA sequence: TGTGCCAGCAGCTTAGCGCAAGGGAAGTACTCACCCCTCCACTTT. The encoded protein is CASSLAQGKYSPLHF. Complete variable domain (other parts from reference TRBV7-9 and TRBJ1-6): DTGVSQNPRHKITKRGQNVTFRCDPISEHNRLYWYRQTLGQGPEFLTYFQNEAQLEKSRLLSDRFSAERPKGSFSTLEIQRTEQGDSAMYLCASSLAQGKYSPLHFGNGTRLTVT.

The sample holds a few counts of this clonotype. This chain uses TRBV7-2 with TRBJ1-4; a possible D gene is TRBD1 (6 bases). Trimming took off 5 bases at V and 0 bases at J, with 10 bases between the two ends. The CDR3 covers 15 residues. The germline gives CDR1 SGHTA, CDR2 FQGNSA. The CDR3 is CASSKGGATNEKLFF. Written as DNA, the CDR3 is TGTGCCAGCAGCAAGGGGGGGGCAACTAATGAAAAACTGTTTTTT. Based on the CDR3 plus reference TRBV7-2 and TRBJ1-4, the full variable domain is GAGVSQSPSNKVTEKGKDVELRCDPISGHTALYWYRQSLGQGLEFLIYFQGNSAPDKSGLPSDRFSAERTGGSVSTLTIQRTQQEDSAVYLCASSKGGATNEKLFFGSGTQLSVL.

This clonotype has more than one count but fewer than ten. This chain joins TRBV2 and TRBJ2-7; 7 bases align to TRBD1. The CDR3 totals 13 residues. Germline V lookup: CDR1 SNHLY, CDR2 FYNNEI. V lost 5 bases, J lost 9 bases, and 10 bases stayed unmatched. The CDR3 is CASSPQGQLTQYV. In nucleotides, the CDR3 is TGTGCCAGCAGTCCACAGGGGCAGCTTACGCAGTACGTC.

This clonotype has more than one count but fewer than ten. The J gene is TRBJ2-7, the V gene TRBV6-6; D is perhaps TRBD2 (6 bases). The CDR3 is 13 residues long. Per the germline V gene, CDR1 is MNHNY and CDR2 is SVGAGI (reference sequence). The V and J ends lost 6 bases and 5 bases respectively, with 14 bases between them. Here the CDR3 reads CASSPTSAHEQYF. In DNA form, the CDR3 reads TGTGCCAGCAGCCCGACTAGTGCCCACGAGCAGTACTTC.

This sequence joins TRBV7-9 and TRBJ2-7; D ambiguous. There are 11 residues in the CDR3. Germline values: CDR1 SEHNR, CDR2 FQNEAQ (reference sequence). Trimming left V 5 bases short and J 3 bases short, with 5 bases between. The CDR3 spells CASSGIYEQYF. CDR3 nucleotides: TGTGCCAGCAGCGGGATCTACGAGCAGTACTTC.

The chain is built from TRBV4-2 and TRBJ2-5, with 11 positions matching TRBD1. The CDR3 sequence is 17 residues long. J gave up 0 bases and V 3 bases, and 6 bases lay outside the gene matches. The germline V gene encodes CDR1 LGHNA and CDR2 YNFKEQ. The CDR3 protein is CASSQNGDRGYQETQYF. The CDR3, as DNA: TGTGCCAGCAGCCAGAACGGGGACAGGGGGTACCAAGAGACCCAGTACTTC.

DNA of the CDR3: TGTGCCAGCAGCCCCTCCGGGACAGGGAGTTTCCACGAGCAGTACTTC. Its protein product is CASSPSGTGSFHEQYF. The genes are TRBV16 and TRBJ2-7; 9 bases map to TRBD1. The trim removed 4 bases at V and 5 bases at J, leaving 12 bases unmatched. The CDR3 spans 16 residues. CDR1 and CDR2 from the germline V gene are KGHSY and FQNENV.

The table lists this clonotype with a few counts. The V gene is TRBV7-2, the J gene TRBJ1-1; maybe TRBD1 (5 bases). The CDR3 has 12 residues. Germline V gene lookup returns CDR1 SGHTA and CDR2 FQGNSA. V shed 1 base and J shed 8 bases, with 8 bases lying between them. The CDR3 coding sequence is TGTGCCAGCAGCTTAGGAAGACAGGAAGCTTTCTTT. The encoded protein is CASSLGRQEAFF. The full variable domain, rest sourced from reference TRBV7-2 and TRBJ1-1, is GAGVSQSPSNKVTEKGKDVELRCDPISGHTALYWYRQSLGQGLEFLIYFQGNSAPDKSGLPSDRFSAERTGGSVSTLTIQRTQQEDSAVYLCASSLGRQEAFFGQGTRLTVV.

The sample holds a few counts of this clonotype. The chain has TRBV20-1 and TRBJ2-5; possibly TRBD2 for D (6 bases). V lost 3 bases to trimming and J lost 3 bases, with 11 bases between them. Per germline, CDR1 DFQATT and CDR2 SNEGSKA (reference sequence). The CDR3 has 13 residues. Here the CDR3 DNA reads TGCAGTGCTAGGGGGGACTCCAAAGAGACCCAGTACTTC. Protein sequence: CSARGDSKETQYF.

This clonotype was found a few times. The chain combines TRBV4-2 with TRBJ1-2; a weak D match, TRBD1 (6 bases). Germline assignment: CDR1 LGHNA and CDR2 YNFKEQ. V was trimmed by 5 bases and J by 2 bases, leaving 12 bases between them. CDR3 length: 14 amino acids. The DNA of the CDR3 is TGTGCCAGCAGCGGGGGCTTGGGGAACTATGGCTACACCTTC. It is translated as CASSGGLGNYGYTF.